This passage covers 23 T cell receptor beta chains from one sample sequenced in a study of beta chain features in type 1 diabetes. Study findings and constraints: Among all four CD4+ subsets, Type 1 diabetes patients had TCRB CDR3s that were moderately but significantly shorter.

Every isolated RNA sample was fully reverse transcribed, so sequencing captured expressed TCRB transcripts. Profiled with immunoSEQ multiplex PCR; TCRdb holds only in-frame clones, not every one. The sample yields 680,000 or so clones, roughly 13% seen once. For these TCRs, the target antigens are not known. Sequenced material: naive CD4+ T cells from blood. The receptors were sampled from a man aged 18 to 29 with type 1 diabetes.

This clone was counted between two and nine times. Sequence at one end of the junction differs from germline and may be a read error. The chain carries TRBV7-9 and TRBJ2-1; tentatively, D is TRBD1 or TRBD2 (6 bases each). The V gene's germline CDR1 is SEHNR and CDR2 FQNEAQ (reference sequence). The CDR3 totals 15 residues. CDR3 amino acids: CASSLAGGRSDEQFF. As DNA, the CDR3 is TGTGCCAGCAGCCTAGCTGGGGGGCGATCGGATGAGCAGTTCTTC.

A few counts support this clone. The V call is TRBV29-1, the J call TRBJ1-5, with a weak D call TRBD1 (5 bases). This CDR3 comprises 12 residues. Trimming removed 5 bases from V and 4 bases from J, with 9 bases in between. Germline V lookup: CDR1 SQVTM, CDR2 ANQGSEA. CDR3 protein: CSVTQGNQPQHF. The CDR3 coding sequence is TGCAGCGTTACTCAGGGTAATCAGCCCCAGCATTTT.

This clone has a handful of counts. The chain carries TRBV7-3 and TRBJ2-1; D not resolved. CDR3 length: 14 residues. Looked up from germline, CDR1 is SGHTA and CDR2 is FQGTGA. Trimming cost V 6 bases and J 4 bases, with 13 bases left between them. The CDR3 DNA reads TGTGCCAGCAGTTCGGGCGTACGGTACAATGAGCAGTTCTTC. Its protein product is CASSSGVRYNEQFF.

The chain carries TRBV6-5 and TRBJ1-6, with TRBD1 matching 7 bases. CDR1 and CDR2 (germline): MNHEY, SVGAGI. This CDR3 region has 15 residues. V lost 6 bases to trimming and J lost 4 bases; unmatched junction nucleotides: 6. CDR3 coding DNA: TGTGCCAGCAGGGATGGACAGGAATATAATTCACCCCTCCACTTT. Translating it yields CASRDGQEYNSPLHF.

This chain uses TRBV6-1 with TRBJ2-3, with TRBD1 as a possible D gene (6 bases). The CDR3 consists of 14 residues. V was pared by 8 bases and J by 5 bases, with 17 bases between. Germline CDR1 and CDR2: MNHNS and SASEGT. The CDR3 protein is CASSEQGAGDTQYF. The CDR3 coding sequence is TGTGCCAGCTCGGAACAGGGTGCGGGAGATACGCAGTATTTT.

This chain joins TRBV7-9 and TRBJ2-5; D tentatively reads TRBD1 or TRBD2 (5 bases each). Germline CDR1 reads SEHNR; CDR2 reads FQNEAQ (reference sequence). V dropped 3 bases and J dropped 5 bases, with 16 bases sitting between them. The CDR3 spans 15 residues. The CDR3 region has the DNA TGTGCCAGCAGCTTCCGGACACCTAGAGGGGAGACCCAGTACTTC. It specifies CASSFRTPRGETQYF.

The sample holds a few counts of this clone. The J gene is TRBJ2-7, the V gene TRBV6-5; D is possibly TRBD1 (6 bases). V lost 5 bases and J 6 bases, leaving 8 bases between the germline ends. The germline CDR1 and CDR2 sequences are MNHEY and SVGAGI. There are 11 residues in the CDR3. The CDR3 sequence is CASSGGVEQYF. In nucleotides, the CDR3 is TGTGCCAGCAGTGGGGGCGTCGAGCAGTACTTC.

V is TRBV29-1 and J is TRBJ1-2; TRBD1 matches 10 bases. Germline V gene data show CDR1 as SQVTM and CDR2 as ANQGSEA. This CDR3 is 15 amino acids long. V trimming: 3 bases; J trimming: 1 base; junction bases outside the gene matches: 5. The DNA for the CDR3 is TGCAGCGTTGAGGACAGGGGGGAAAATAACTATGGCTACACCTTC. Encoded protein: CSVEDRGENNYGYTF.

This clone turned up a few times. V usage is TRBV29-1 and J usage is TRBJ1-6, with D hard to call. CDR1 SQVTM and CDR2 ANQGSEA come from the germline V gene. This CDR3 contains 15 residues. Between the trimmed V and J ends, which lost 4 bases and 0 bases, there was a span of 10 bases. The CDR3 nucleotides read TGCAGCGTTGGCCAGCCGAGCTCCTATAATTCACCCCTCCACTTT. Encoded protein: CSVGQPSSYNSPLHF.

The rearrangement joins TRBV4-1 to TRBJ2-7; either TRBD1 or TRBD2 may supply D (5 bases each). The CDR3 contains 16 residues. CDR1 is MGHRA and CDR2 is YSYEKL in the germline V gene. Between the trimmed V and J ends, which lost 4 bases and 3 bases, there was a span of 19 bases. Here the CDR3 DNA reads TGCGCCAGCAGCCCGAGTAATCGGGGCTTGGTCTACGAGCAGTACTTC. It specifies CASSPSNRGLVYEQYF.

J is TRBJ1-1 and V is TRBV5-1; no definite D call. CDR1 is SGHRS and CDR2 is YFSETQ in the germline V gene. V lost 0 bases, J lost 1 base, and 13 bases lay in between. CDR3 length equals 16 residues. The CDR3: CASSLAGERRNTEAFF. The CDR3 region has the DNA TGCGCCAGCAGCTTGGCCGGAGAACGAAGGAACACTGAAGCTTTCTTT.

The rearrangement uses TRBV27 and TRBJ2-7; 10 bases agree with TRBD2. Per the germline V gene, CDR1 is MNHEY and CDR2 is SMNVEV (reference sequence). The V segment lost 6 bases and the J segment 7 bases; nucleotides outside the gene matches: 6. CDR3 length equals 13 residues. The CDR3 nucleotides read TGTGCCAGCAGAGCAGCGGGGGGGCGGGAGCAGTACTTC. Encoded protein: CASRAAGGREQYF.

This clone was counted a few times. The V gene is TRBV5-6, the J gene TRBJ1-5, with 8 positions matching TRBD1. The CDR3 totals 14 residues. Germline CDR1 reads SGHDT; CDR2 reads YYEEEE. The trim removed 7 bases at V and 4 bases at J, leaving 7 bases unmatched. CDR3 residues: CASHTGGWNQPQHF. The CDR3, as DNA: TGTGCCAGCCACACAGGGGGGTGGAATCAGCCCCAGCATTTT.

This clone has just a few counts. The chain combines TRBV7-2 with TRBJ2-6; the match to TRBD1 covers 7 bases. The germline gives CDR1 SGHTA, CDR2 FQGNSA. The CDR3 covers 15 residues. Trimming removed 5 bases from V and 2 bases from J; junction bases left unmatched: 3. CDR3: CASSTRGPGANVLTF. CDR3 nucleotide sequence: TGTGCCAGCAGCACGAGGGGGCCTGGGGCCAACGTCCTGACTTTC.

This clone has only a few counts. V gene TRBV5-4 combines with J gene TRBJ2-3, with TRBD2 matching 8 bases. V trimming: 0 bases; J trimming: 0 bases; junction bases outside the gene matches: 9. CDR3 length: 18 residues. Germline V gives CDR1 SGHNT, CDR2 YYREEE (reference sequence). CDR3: CASSLVGRGGGSTDTQYF. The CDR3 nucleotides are TGTGCCAGCAGCTTGGTAGGGCGCGGCGGGGGGAGCACAGATACGCAGTATTTT. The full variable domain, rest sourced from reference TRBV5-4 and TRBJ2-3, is ETGVTQSPTHLIKTRGQQVTLRCSSQSGHNTVSWYQQALGQGPQFIFQYYREEENGRGNFPPRFSGLQFPNYSSELNVNALELDDSALYLCASSLVGRGGGSTDTQYFGPGTRLTVL.

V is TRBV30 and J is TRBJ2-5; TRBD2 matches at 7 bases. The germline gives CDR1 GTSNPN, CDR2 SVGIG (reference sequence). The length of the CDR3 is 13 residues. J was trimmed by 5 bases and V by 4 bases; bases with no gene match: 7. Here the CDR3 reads CAWTEWGGETQYF. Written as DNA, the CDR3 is TGTGCCTGGACCGAGTGGGGAGGGGAGACCCAGTACTTC.

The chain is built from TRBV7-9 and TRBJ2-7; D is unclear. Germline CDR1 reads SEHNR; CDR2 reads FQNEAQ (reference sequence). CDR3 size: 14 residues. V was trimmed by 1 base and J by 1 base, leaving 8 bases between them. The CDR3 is CASSLVPTSYEQYF. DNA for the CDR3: TGTGCCAGCAGCTTAGTGCCCACTTCCTACGAGCAGTACTTC.

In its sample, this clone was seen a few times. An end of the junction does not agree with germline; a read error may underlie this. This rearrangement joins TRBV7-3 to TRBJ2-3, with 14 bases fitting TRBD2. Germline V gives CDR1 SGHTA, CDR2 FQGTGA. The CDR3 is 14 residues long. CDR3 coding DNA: TGTGCCAGCAGCCCCGGGACTAGCGGGGGCCGCGGTGCTTTT. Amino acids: CASSPGTSGGRGAF.

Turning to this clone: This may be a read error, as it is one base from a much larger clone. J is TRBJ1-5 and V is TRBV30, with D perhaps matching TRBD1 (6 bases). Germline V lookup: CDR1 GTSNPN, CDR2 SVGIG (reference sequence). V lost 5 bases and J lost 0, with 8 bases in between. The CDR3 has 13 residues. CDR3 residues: CAWGQYSNQPQHF. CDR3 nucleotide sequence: TGTGCCTGGGGACAGTATAGCAATCAGCCCCAGCATTTT.

For the CDR3, the DNA is TGTGCCAGCAGCCCCACAGCTTACAATGAGCAGTTCTTC. This translates into CASSPTAYNEQFF. The gene calls are TRBV7-9 and TRBJ2-1; D remains unclear. Germline CDR1 and CDR2: SEHNR and FQNEAQ (reference sequence). Trimming removed 5 bases from V and 4 bases from J, with 9 bases in between. The CDR3 is 13 residues long.

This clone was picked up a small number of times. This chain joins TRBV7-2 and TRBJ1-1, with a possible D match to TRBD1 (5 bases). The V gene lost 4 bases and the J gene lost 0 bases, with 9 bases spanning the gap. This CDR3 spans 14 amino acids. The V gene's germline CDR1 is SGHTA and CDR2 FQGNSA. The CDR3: CASSSGPLNTEAFF. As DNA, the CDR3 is TGTGCCAGCAGCTCGGGACCGCTGAACACTGAAGCTTTCTTT.

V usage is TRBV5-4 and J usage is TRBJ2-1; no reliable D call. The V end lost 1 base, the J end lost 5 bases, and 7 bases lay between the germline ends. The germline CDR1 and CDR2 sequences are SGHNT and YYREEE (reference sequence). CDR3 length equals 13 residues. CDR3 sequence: CASSLWADNEQFF. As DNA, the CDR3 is TGTGCCAGCAGCTTGTGGGCCGACAATGAGCAGTTCTTC. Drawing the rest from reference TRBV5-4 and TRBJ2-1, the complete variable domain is ETGVTQSPTHLIKTRGQQVTLRCSSQSGHNTVSWYQQALGQGPQFIFQYYREEENGRGNFPPRFSGLQFPNYSSELNVNALELDDSALYLCASSLWADNEQFFGPGTRLTVL.

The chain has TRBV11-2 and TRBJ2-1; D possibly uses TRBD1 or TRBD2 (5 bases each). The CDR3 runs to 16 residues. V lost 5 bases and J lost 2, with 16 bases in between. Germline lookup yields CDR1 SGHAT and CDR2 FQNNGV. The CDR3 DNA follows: TGTGCCAGCAGCGTCGGGACCCTGAATACCTACAATGAGCAGTTCTTC. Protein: CASSVGTLNTYNEQFF.